These T cell receptor beta chains were read from a single sample in a study of OX40 agonist ivuxolimab in advanced cancers. Measured with immunoSEQ multiplex PCR; TCRdb has only the in-frame clones, and not every one. The sample records under 65,000 clones, approximately 91% being singletons. The sample in question was CD4+ or CD8+ T cells sorted from blood, obtained in a trial of the OX40 agonist ivuxolimab. All receptors come from an adult with an advanced solid tumor such as melanoma, head and neck, liver or kidney cancer. The CDR3 runs from the conserved cysteine through the conserved F or W. The D gene is left open where the match is weak. A row's size may be missing; if present it is once, few, many or a size class.

d_call,clone_size,v_call,j_call,cdr3_aa
TRBD1,-,TRBV2,TRBJ2-7,CASRRDRGSYEQYF
-,-,TRBV30,TRBJ2-1,CAWSVRNNEQFF
TRBD2,-,TRBV7-2,TRBJ2-1,CASSLQGLAGGNEQFF
-,-,TRBV20-1,TRBJ2-5,CSAGAETQYF
-,-,TRBV5-7,TRBJ2-7,CASSCCHEQYF
-,-,TRBV5-1,TRBJ1-2,CASSTRSSGAEGYTF
-,-,TRBV5-1,TRBJ2-2,CASSLLLGGATNTGELFF
-,-,TRBV5-4,TRBJ2-7,CASSYWGLGSYEQYF
-,-,TRBV20-1,TRBJ2-1,CSATRGDEQFF
-,-,TRBV5-6,TRBJ1-6,CASSLQGGNSPLHF
-,-,TRBV14,TRBJ2-7,CASSQATRNEQYF
-,once,TRBV11-2,TRBJ2-7,CASSLDGGWEQYF
-,-,TRBV4-3,TRBJ2-7,CASSQDRAGKYEQYF
TRBD1,-,TRBV7-9,TRBJ2-7,CASSFTGTGTYEQYF
TRBD2,-,TRBV2,TRBJ2-3,CASSAASGRASTDTQYF
TRBD2,-,TRBV11-2,TRBJ2-1,CASSFREGSYNEQFF
TRBD2,-,TRBV27,TRBJ2-2,CASRAVAGGPHTGELFF
-,-,TRBV20-1,TRBJ2-7,CSALYSYEQYF
-,-,TRBV5-1,TRBJ2-7,CASRVGGEVSYEQYF
-,-,TRBV6-5,TRBJ2-3,CASRDSISSDTQYF
-,-,TRBV30,TRBJ1-6,CAWRGGNSPLHF
-,-,TRBV9,TRBJ2-1,CASSVQGGYNEQFF
-,once,TRBV30,TRBJ1-5,CAWNVRSNQPQHF
-,-,TRBV29-1,TRBJ2-7,CSVGGASYEQYF
-,-,TRBV7-3,TRBJ2-2,CASSLNGLSPGELFF
TRBD2,-,TRBV27,TRBJ2-7,CASGLAGLYEQYF
-,-,TRBV5-1,TRBJ2-4,CASSLRAKNIQYF
-,-,TRBV29-1,TRBJ1-2,CSVNRNYGYTF
TRBD2,-,TRBV7-3,TRBJ2-1,CASSLGAGADREQFF
-,-,TRBV6-1,TRBJ2-5,CASSGGFRETQYF
TRBD1,-,TRBV7-2,TRBJ2-7,CASSLAGQGESEQYF
TRBD2,-,TRBV11-2,TRBJ2-2,CASSLGFGRATGELFF
-,-,TRBV11-1,TRBJ2-7,CASSADGYEQYF
-,-,TRBV30,TRBJ2-1,CAWTQGGPRGHANEQFF
-,-,TRBV19,TRBJ2-7,CASKGAGVIRSYEQYF
TRBD1,-,TRBV28,TRBJ1-2,CASSSTGGANYGYTF
-,-,TRBV7-9,TRBJ2-2,CASRGVGTETKRTGELFF
TRBD1,-,TRBV6-5,TRBJ2-3,CASSRTGGIDTQYF
TRBD1,-,TRBV11-2,TRBJ2-5,CASSPTGVVQETQYF
-,-,TRBV12-5,TRBJ1-1,CASGPAGGTEAFF
-,-,TRBV2,TRBJ1-1,CASSEDRNTEAFF
-,-,TRBV28,TRBJ1-2,CASTEPRYGYTF
TRBD2,-,TRBV7-8,TRBJ2-1,CASIQWGVAGYNEQFF
-,-,TRBV5-6,TRBJ1-3,CASSSDGHSGNTIYF
-,-,TRBV4-3,TRBJ1-2,CASSQDQRITTNYGYTF
TRBD1,-,TRBV20-1,TRBJ1-1,CRGDRNTEAFF
TRBD1,-,TRBV2,TRBJ1-4,CASSGPRDRVGTNEKLFF
TRBD1,-,TRBV28,TRBJ2-5,CASSQPTGVQETQYF
-,-,TRBV2,TRBJ1-1,CASILPNTEAFF
-,-,TRBV19,TRBJ1-4,CASSIGVTAVNEKLFF
-,-,TRBV28,TRBJ2-7,CASCAGTIPYEQYF
-,few,TRBV15,TRBJ2-1,CATSRGLRDNEQFF
TRBD2,-,TRBV11-3,TRBJ2-1,CASSLAGLDDEQFF
TRBD2,-,TRBV28,TRBJ2-3,CASSLLVRASGRTDTQYF
-,-,TRBV6-6,TRBJ2-2,CASSHERHTGELFF
TRBD1,-,TRBV19,TRBJ2-2,CASSWQGATGELFF
TRBD2,-,TRBV7-9,TRBJ2-3,CASSSPLAGYTDTQYF
-,-,TRBV29-1,TRBJ2-1,CSVAGAGGQFF
-,few,TRBV7-3,TRBJ1-5,CASSLSGNQPQHF